This TCR beta chain was recovered during a study of blood T cell repertoires in COVID-19. Study context: Whether acute or convalescent, the COVID-19 samples came from the United States, Italy and Spain. PBMCs, B-cell-depleted T cells, or T cells provided the cDNA or gDNA that made up the material.

Original processing methods: By means of reference gene primer amplification, nucleated cell counts were estimated. Sequencing was performed with immunoSEQ multiplex PCR; in TCRdb, only in-frame clones are kept and a portion is missing. The V and J calls and clone size come from that table; D and trimming were worked out from the DNA. The data hold hundreds of thousands of clones, with roughly four fifths observed a single time. CDR1 is MNHNS, CDR2 SASEGT, per germline. J was trimmed by 5 bases and V by 5 bases; bases with no gene match: 6. This CDR3 is 14 amino acids long. Sequencing was performed on peripheral blood. The source is a woman in her 70s with acute or convalescent COVID-19. This chain connects TRBV6-1 to TRBJ2-5, with 9 positions matching TRBD1. CDR3 amino acids: CASSTGTGLETQYF. In DNA form, the CDR3 reads TGTGCCAGCAGTACCGGGACAGGGTTGGAGACCCAGTACTTC.